The 7 T cell receptor beta chains given below trace back to one sample, sequenced in a study of blood T cell repertoires in COVID-19. Some clones are missing from TCRdb's copy, which holds only in-frame ones; the method was immunoSEQ multiplex PCR. Here the sample spans 200,000 to 250,000 clones, 70% to 90% being singletons. Input material: PBMCs or T cells enriched from blood (not recorded which). The receptors come from a middle-aged woman with acute COVID-19.

The chain employs TRBV7-3 and TRBJ2-1, with 8 bases that match TRBD2. The germline V gene encodes CDR1 SGHTA and CDR2 FQGTGA. Trimming removed 4 bases from V and 10 bases from J; junction bases left unmatched: 3. The CDR3 has 12 amino acids. The CDR3 sequence is CASSYSSGEQFF. CDR3 in DNA: TGTGCCAGCAGCTACTCTAGCGGGGAGCAGTTCTTC.

The rearrangement joins TRBV19 to TRBJ2-3; 9 nucleotides agree with TRBD2. Germline V gives CDR1 LNHDA, CDR2 SQIVND (reference sequence). The CDR3 totals 16 residues. V gave up 5 bases and J gave up 5 bases; unmatched junction bases: 11. The CDR3 region has the DNA TGTGCCAGTAGTTACGGCGGGAGGGCCCTCGGAGATACGCAGTATTTT. Its translation: CASSYGGRALGDTQYF. Supplemented by reference TRBV19 and TRBJ2-3, the full variable domain reads DGGITQSPKYLFRKEGQNVTLSCEQNLNHDAMYWYRQDPGQGLRLIYYSQIVNDFQKGDIAEGYSVSREKKESFPLTVTSAQKNPTAFYLCASSYGGRALGDTQYFGPGTRLTVL.

V usage is TRBV11-2 and J usage is TRBJ2-7, with 8 bases fitting TRBD2. Germline CDR1 reads SGHAT; CDR2 reads FQNNGV. The CDR3 totals 14 residues. The V and J ends lost 4 bases and 1 base, in that order; junction bases with no gene match: 3. The CDR3 spells CASSSQRGSYEQYF. The CDR3 nucleotides are TGTGCCAGCAGCTCTCAGCGGGGGTCCTACGAGCAGTACTTC.

The genes are TRBV28 and TRBJ2-2; TRBD2 agrees at 7 bases. V gave up 5 bases and J gave up 2 bases; unmatched junction bases: 2. The CDR3 spans 14 residues. Germline values: CDR1 MDHEN, CDR2 SYDVKM. CDR3 nucleotide sequence: TGTGCCAGCAGTCAGGGACTAAACACCGGGGAGCTGTTTTTT. Its translation is CASSQGLNTGELFF.

This chain links TRBV2 with TRBJ2-1; tentatively, D is TRBD2 (6 bases). CDR1 is SNHLY and CDR2 is FYNNEI in the germline V gene. V lost 5 bases and J lost 3, with 11 bases in between. This CDR3 has 14 residues. In nucleotides, the CDR3 is TGTGCCAGCAGTCTAGCGACCCACTACAATGAGCAGTTCTTC. It translates to CASSLATHYNEQFF.

Of note for this clone: The identical CDR3 is also encoded by other nucleotide sequences in the sample. The chain has TRBV19 and TRBJ1-2; D possibly corresponds to TRBD1 (5 bases). V was cut by 4 bases and J by 8 bases, with 14 bases left in between. Germline V gene data show CDR1 as LNHDA and CDR2 as SQIVND (reference sequence). This CDR3 has 13 residues. Written as DNA, the CDR3 is TGTGCCAGTAGTACCAGGGATAGGGGAGGCTACACCTTC. Protein product: CASSTRDRGGYTF.

This chain connects TRBV30 to TRBJ1-1; 7 bases fit TRBD1. The germline gives CDR1 GTSNPN, CDR2 SVGIG (reference sequence). The V and J ends lost 1 base and 1 base, in that order; junction bases with no gene match: 3. The CDR3 extends over 14 amino acids. The CDR3 coding sequence is TGTGCCTGGAGTGCGGACAGGAGGAACACTGAAGCTTTCTTT. It is translated as CAWSADRRNTEAFF.